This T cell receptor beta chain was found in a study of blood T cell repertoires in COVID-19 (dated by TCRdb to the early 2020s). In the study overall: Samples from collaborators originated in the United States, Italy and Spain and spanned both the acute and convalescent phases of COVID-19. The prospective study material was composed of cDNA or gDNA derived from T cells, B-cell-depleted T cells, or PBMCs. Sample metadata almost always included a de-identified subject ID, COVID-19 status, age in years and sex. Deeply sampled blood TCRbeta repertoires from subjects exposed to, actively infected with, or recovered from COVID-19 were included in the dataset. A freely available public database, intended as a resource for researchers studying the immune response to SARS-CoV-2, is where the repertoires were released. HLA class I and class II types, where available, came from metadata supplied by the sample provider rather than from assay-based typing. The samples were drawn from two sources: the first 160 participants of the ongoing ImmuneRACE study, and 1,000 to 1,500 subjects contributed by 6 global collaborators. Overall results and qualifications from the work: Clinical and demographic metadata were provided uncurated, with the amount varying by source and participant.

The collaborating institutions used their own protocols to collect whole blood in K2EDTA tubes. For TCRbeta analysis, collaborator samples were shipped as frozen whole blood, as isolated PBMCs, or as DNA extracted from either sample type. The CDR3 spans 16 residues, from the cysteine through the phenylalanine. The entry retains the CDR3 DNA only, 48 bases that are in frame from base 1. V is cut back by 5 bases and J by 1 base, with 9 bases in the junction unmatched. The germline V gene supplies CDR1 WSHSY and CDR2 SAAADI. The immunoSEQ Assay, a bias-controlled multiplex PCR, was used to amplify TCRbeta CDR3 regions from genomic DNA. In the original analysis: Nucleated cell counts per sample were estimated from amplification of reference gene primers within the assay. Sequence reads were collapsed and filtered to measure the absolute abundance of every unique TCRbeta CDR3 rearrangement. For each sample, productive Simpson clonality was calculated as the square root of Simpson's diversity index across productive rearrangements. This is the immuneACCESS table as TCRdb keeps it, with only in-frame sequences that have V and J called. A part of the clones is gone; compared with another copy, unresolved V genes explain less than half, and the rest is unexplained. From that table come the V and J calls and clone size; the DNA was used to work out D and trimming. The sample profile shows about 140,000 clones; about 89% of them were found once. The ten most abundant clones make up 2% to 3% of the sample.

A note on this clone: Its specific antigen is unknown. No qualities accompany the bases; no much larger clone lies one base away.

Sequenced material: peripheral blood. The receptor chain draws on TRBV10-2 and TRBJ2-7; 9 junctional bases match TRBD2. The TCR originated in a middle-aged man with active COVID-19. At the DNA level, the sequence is TGCGCCAGCAGTCGACTTAGCGGGGGCCGGTCCTACGAGCAGTACTTC. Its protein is CASSRLSGGRSYEQYF.